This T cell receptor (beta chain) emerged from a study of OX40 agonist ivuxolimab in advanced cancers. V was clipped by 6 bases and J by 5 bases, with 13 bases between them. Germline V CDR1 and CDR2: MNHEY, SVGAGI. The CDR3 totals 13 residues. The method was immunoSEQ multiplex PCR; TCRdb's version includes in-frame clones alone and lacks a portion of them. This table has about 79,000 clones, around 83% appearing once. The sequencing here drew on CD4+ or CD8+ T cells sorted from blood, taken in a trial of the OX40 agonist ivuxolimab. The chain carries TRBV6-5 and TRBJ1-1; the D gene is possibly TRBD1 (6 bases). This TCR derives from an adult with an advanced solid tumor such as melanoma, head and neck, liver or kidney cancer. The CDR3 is CASSLEGVTEAFF. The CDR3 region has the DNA TGTGCCAGCAGCCTGGAGGGGGTTACTGAAGCTTTCTTT.